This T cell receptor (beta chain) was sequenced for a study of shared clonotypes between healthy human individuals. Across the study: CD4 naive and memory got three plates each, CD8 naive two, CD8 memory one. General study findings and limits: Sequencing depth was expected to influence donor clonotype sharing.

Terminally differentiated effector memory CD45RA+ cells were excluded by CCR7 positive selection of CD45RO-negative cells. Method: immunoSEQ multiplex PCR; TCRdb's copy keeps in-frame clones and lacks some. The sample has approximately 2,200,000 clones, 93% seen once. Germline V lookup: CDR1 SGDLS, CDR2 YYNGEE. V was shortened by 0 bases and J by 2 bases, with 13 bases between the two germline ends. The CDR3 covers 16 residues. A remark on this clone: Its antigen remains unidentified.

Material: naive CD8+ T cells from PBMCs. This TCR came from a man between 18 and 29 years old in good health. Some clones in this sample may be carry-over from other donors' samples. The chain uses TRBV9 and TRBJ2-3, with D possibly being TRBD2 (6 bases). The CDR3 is CASSVGVREYTDTQYF. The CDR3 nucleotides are TGTGCCAGCAGCGTAGGTGTCCGGGAGTACACAGATACGCAGTATTTT.